Presented here are 5 T cell receptor beta chains from one specimen sequenced in a study of T cell responses to AZD1222 COVID-19 vaccine (dated by TCRdb to the early 2020s). According to the study, the label for this sample's time point signals: baseline before first vaccination. To prepare the library, the immunoSEQ multiplex PCR assay was applied. Not all clones reach the TCRdb copy of this immuneACCESS table, which keeps in-frame sequences only. Checked studies attribute under half of the gap to unresolved V genes and leave the rest unexplained. The sample contains around 67,000 clones, 80% to 90% of them found a single time. Together, the top ten hold 21% of the sample. The sample consisted of peripheral blood, taken on day 0 of AZD1222 vaccination. The receptors stem from an adult in good health.

The rearrangement uses TRBV3-1 (or the pseudogene TRBV3-2) and TRBJ2-5; possible D gene TRBD2, 6 bases. Per the germline V gene, CDR1 is LGHDT and CDR2 is YNNKEL (reference sequence). The V end was cut by 1 base, the J end by 5 bases, with 8 bases between. The CDR3 spans 13 residues. This chain's CDR3 is CASSQVEGETQYF. The CDR3 DNA reads as TGTGCCAGCAGCCAAGTGGAGGGTGAGACCCAGTACTTC.

This chain connects TRBV7-2 to TRBJ1-1; D may be TRBD1 (5 bases). Germline V lookup: CDR1 SGHTA, CDR2 FQGNSA. V was cut by 4 bases and J by 4 bases, with 19 bases left in between. The length of the CDR3 is 16 residues. The CDR3 sequence is CASSSQPRSGFTEAFF. The CDR3 bases are TGTGCCAGCAGCTCCCAACCACGATCAGGGTTCACTGAAGCTTTCTTT.

The chain uses TRBV3-1 (or the pseudogene TRBV3-2) and TRBJ2-3, with D unresolved. This CDR3 comprises 17 residues. The germline CDR1 and CDR2 sequences are LGHDT and YNNKEL (reference sequence). The V and J ends lost 0 bases and 0 bases respectively, with 13 bases between them. The DNA of the CDR3 is TGTGCCAGCAGCCAAGATAGGAAGGCTTCTAGCACAGATACGCAGTATTTT. Its protein product is CASSQDRKASSTDTQYF.

This clone has a handful of counts. This chain uses TRBV19 with TRBJ2-7; D possibly corresponds to TRBD1 (6 bases). The V gene lost 5 bases and the J gene lost 1 base, with 18 bases spanning the gap. The CDR3 contains 16 residues. Germline assignment: CDR1 LNHDA and CDR2 SQIVND (reference sequence). For the CDR3, the DNA is TGTGCCAGTAGTGAGGACAGTGAGGGGACGTCCTACGAGCAGTACTTC. Translated, it gives CASSEDSEGTSYEQYF.

This chain connects TRBV7-9 to TRBJ1-2; 9 nucleotides line up with TRBD1. Germline values: CDR1 SEHNR, CDR2 FQNEAQ (reference sequence). The J segment lost 2 bases and the V segment lost 5 bases, leaving 6 bases of the junction unmatched. The CDR3 is 15 amino acids. CDR3 in DNA: TGTGCCAGCAGCACCCAAGGACAGGGGAACTATGGCTACACCTTC. It encodes CASSTQGQGNYGYTF.